At least ten counts were recorded for the clone carrying this T cell receptor beta chain. Its specificity is unknown. The sample originates from a study of neurological immune-mediated disorders. Study-wide points: No CDR3 amino acid sequences recurred among expanded clones across subjects, suggesting private repertoires in all groups. Expansion of TCR clones was greatest in HTLV-1-associated myelopathy and smallest in multiple sclerosis, where it fell below that of healthy controls.

It was by 5'RACE with 10-nucleotide random UMIs that the cDNA was made. A single record per CDR3 protein comes from TCRdb applying MiXCR to the 5' RACE reads. Found here are tens of thousands of distinct CDR3 sequences, more than 7% of them singletons; the top ten hold 1.9%. This CDR3 contains 15 residues. The ends were cut back, 5 bases at V and 6 bases at J, with 17 bases in the middle. The time point was: longitudinal time-point 3. Unsorted libraries were generated from 2 million PBMCs held at -80 degrees C. The V and J genes are TRBV12-3 or TRBV12-4 and TRBJ1-5; maybe TRBD1 (6 bases). Sequenced sample: PBMCs. This TCR derives from a woman between 40 and 50 years old in good health. The CDR3 nucleotides are TGTGCCAGCAGTCCACCACAGGGTCGGGGTCAGCCCCAGCATTTT. Translated, it gives CASSPPQGRGQPQHF.